This TCR beta chain came from a study of CD8+ T cells in alopecia areata. Study-wide results and limits: Lesional scalp, notably in alopecia totalis/universalis, had clonality above that of normal scalp.

V shed 3 bases and J shed 0 bases, with 14 bases lying between them. Germline V CDR1 and CDR2: SGHRS, YFSETQ. The CDR3 has 16 amino acids. RNA extraction and reverse transcription yielded cDNA as sequencing template. The protocol was immunoSEQ multiplex PCR, while the TCRdb copy is restricted to in-frame clones and leaves out a portion. The sample includes some 150,000 clones, approximately 65% seen only once; the top ten take about 38%. This clone was detected only a few times. What it binds is not known. The TCR sequence derives from a human donor in good health. The source material was CD8+ T cells sorted from blood. The gene calls are TRBV5-1 and TRBJ2-3; D perhaps matches TRBD1 (6 bases). The CDR3 reads CASSSEQGTSTDTQYF. CDR3 nucleotide sequence: TGCGCCAGCAGCTCCGAGCAGGGGACGAGCACAGATACGCAGTATTTT.